The subject of this entry is one T cell receptor (beta chain). The data belong to a study of blood T cell repertoires in COVID-19. Overall study: In each case, the material was cDNA or gDNA derived from T cells, B-cell-depleted T cells, or PBMCs.

This CDR3 contains 17 residues. Germline V gives CDR1 SGDLS, CDR2 YYNGEE. The V and J ends lost 4 bases and 8 bases, in that order; junction bases with no gene match: 17. Assignments of participants to cohorts depended upon their own reported clinical history. Symptom resolution, clearance, or two negative PCRs marked the recovered donors of Cohort 3. In the authors' methods: Reference gene primer amplification in the assay estimated nucleated cell counts. Sequenced by immunoSEQ multiplex PCR; TCRdb stores in-frame clones only, minus some. V and J calls and clone size are those listed in that table; D and trimming were worked out from the DNA. The data hold 150,000 to 170,000 clones, with about 80% observed a single time.

The chain is built from TRBV9 and TRBJ2-7, with 11 positions matching TRBD2. The sample comprised PBMCs or T cells enriched from blood (not recorded which). The clonotype comes from a man in his fifties or sixties who had recovered from COVID-19. CDR3 in DNA: TGTGCCAGCAGCCAATGCGGTAGCGGGGGGGCCGAGTGCAAGCAGTACTTC. It encodes CASSQCGSGGAECKQYF.